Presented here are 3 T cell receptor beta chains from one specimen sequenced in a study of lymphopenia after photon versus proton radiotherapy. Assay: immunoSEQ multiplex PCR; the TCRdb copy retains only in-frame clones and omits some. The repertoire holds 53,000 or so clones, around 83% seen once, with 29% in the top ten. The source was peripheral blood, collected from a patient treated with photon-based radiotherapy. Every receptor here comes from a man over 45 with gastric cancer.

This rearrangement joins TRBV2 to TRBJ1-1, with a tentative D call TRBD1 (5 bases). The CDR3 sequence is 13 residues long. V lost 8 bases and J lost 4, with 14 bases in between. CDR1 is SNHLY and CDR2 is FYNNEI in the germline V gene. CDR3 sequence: CASQRGSVTEAFF. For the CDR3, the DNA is TGTGCCAGCCAGAGGGGTTCCGTCACTGAAGCTTTCTTT.

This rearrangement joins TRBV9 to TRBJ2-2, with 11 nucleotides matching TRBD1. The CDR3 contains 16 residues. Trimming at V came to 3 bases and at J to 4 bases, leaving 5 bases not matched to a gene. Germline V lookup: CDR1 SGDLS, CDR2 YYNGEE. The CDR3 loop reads CASSGRTGGSTGELFF. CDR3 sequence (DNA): TGTGCCAGCAGCGGAAGGACAGGGGGCAGCACCGGGGAGCTGTTTTTT.

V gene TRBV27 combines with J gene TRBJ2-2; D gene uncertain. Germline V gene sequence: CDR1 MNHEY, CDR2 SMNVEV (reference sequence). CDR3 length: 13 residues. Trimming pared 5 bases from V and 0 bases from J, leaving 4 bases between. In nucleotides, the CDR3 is TGTGCCAGCAGTACAGCGAACACCGGGGAGCTGTTTTTT. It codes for CASSTANTGELFF.